What follows are 7 T cell receptor beta chains derived from one specimen sequenced in a study of control samples from healthy donors and cancer patients. Sequenced by immunoSEQ multiplex PCR; TCRdb stores in-frame clones only, minus some. The table has about 140,000 clones, roughly 92% seen once. Sequencing was performed on blood. The receptors stem from a middle-aged man in good health.

In DNA, the CDR3 is TGTGCCATCAGCTTCACAGGGGGCACTGAAGCTTTCTTT. Translation gives CAISFTGGTEAFF. V is TRBV10-3 and J is TRBJ1-1, with 8 bases lining up with TRBD1. CDR1 and CDR2 (germline): ENHRY, SYGVKD. V shed 6 bases and J 4 bases; nucleotides not matched to a gene: 4. The CDR3 is 13 residues long.

The genes are TRBV6-5 and TRBJ2-2; 9 positions agree with TRBD2. Germline lookup yields CDR1 MNHEY and CDR2 SVGAGI. CDR3 length equals 15 residues. With V trimmed by 6 bases and J by 6 bases, 8 bases remained unmatched. The CDR3 coding sequence is TGTGCCAGCAGCGAGTTAGCGGGAGCGGCCGGGGAGCTGTTTTTT. Encoded protein: CASSELAGAAGELFF.

J is TRBJ1-4 and V is TRBV4-2; weak D call: TRBD1 (5 bases). The CDR3 spans 16 residues. The germline V gene encodes CDR1 LGHNA and CDR2 YNFKEQ. Trimming removed 0 bases from V and 7 bases from J, with 15 bases in between. The CDR3 DNA sequence: TGTGCCAGCAGCCAAGATGAGGGCAGGGTAGGTGAAAAACTGTTTTTT. The encoded protein is CASSQDEGRVGEKLFF.

The chain has TRBV5-1 and TRBJ1-1; no firm D call. CDR1 is SGHRS, CDR2 YFSETQ, per germline. This CDR3 is 12 amino acids long. Trimming shortened V by 6 bases and J by 1 base, and 7 bases separated the two germline ends. CDR3 DNA: TGCGCCAGCACCGGCAGGAACACTGAAGCTTTCTTT. Translated: CASTGRNTEAFF.

This chain joins TRBV28 and TRBJ2-7, with D perhaps given as TRBD1 or TRBD2 (6 bases each). The CDR3 is 13 residues long. Germline loops: CDR1 MDHEN, CDR2 SYDVKM. Trimming removed 6 bases at V and 7 bases at J, with 16 bases between. The CDR3 DNA is TGTGCCAGCAGGCGTGGGGGGCCGGGGGAGCAGTACTTC. This codes for CASRRGGPGEQYF.

The gene calls are TRBV10-1 and TRBJ2-3; 9 bases are a match to TRBD2. Trimming took 0 bases from V and 3 from J; bases not matched to a gene: 4. This CDR3 is 16 amino acids long. Germline CDR1 is WNHNN and CDR2 is SYGVQD (reference sequence). CDR3 in amino acids: CASSESLAGATDTQYF. The CDR3 coding sequence is TGCGCCAGCAGTGAGTCGTTAGCGGGGGCGACAGATACGCAGTATTTT.

The chain has TRBV6-4 and TRBJ2-1; 7 nucleotides line up with TRBD2. This CDR3 has 16 residues. Unmatched junction bases numbered 8, after V lost 2 bases and J lost 4 bases. Germline V gene data show CDR1 as MRHNA and CDR2 as SNTAGT. CDR3: CASSDIVGGRYNEQFF. The CDR3 DNA is TGTGCCAGCAGTGACATTGTGGGAGGGCGATACAATGAGCAGTTCTTC.